These 2 T cell receptor beta chains share one sample of origin, sequenced in a study of untreated major depressive disorder. Findings and caveats of the study: TRBV05-01 (Vbeta 5.1) usage was higher in CD4+ T cells of depressed patients than controls.

Only in-frame clones appear in the TCRdb table, and some are missing; sequencing was by immunoSEQ multiplex PCR. The sample includes fewer than 30,000 clones, about 90% of them seen just once. Antigens for these TCRs are unknown. The sample was CD4+ T cells from PBMCs. The receptors here all came from a woman aged 25 to 39 with major depressive disorder.

This chain connects TRBV6-1 to TRBJ2-3, with 8 bases identical to TRBD2. Germline V gene lookup returns CDR1 MNHNS and CDR2 SASEGT. With V trimmed by 7 bases and J by 6 bases, 9 bases remained unmatched. This CDR3 spans 14 amino acids. As DNA, the CDR3 is TGTGCCAGCACCGACCGGGGGGGGGCCGATACGCAGTATTTT. Translated: CASTDRGGADTQYF.

The gene calls are TRBV29-1 and TRBJ2-7; a weak D match, TRBD1 (6 bases). Trimming took 7 bases from V and 7 from J, leaving 17 bases between them. CDR1 and CDR2 (germline): SQVTM, ANQGSEA. The CDR3 spans 12 residues. Here the CDR3 reads CSARDNLREQYF. The CDR3 DNA is TGCAGCGCCCGGGACAACCTACGGGAGCAGTACTTC.